The clone carrying this T cell receptor beta chain has ten or more counts. Its antigen is not identified. Healthy Caucasians provided all donations. This entry comes from a study of identical twins. Findings of the study overall: In monozygotic twins, models underestimated the sharing of out-of-frame TCR alpha.

CDR1 is SGHTA and CDR2 is FQGNSA in the germline V gene. The CDR3 spans 15 residues. The ends were cut back, 2 bases at V and 7 bases at J, with 12 bases in the middle. After template switching added a universal primer site, the resulting cDNA carried unique molecular identifiers. Each CDR3 protein is one row after TCRdb ran MiXCR on the 5' RACE reads. Among roughly 690,000 distinct CDR3 sequences listed, 5.5% to 6.5% were seen once. V and J are TRBV7-2 and TRBJ1-6; D possibly corresponds to TRBD1 (5 bases). The receptor was isolated from a man aged 18 to 29 in good health. The sequencing sample was made of naive T cells sorted from blood. CDR3 residues: CASSLFRAGNSPLHF. The CDR3 DNA reads as TGTGCCAGCAGCTTATTTCGGGCAGGGAATTCACCCCTCCACTTT.